This is a list of T cell receptor beta chains from one sample in a study of shared clonotypes between healthy human individuals. Repertoires were generated with immunoSEQ multiplex PCR, while TCRdb's copy carries only in-frame clones and drops some. This table has some 1 million clones, about 76% appearing once. Sequenced material: memory CD4+ T cells sorted from blood. The receptors originated from a man between 18 and 35 years old in good health. Both conserved end residues are part of each CDR3. Each record gives: V gene, J gene, clone size, D gene, CDR3 protein, CDR3 DNA. A D gene is named only where the DNA matches it firmly. The size entry is marked missing in some rows and otherwise reads once, few, many or a size class.

>TRBV7-8|TRBJ2-5|NA|NA
CASSLAWGTATQYF
TGTGCCAGCAGCTTAGCGTGGGGGACGGCAACCCAGTACTTC
>TRBV5-1|TRBJ2-1|NA|TRBD1
CASSLVGQGLDEQFF
TGCGCCAGCAGCTTGGTCGGACAGGGGTTGGATGAGCAGTTCTTC
>TRBV6-5|TRBJ2-7|once|TRBD1
CASSYWTGAYEQYF
TGTGCCAGCAGTTATTGGACAGGGGCCTACGAGCAGTACTTC
>TRBV15|TRBJ2-7|NA|TRBD1
CATSRGDRVSEQYF
TGTGCCACCAGCAGAGGGGACAGGGTAAGCGAGCAGTACTTC
>TRBV28|TRBJ1-5|NA|TRBD1
CASRPGQPHQPQHF
TGTGCCAGCAGACCGGGACAGCCCCATCAGCCCCAGCATTTT
>TRBV29-1|TRBJ2-1|NA|NA
CSGGEGWQFF
TGCAGCGGAGGTGAGGGTTGGCAGTTCTTC
>TRBV19|TRBJ1-4|NA|TRBD1
CASRPTGQGNEKLFF
TGTGCCAGTAGACCTACGGGACAGGGTAATGAAAAACTGTTTTTT
>TRBV6-6|TRBJ1-1|NA|NA
CASMETTEAFF
TGTGCCAGCATGGAGACCACTGAAGCTTTCTTT
>TRBV10-3|TRBJ2-7|NA|NA
CAISEGGREQYF
TGTGCCATCAGTGAAGGAGGCCGCGAGCAGTACTTC
>TRBV6-1|TRBJ2-7|NA|NA
CASSAPEGGYEQYF
TGTGCCAGCAGTGCCCCTGAGGGGGGATACGAGCAGTACTTC
>TRBV27|TRBJ2-7|NA|NA
CASSSPPSYEQYF
TGTGCCAGCAGTTCCCCTCCTTCCTACGAGCAGTACTTC
>TRBV6-5|TRBJ1-2|NA|TRBD1
CASSGDRGRFTF
TGTGCCAGCAGTGGGGACAGGGGGCGCTTCACCTTC
>TRBV11-2|TRBJ2-2|NA|TRBD1
CASSFAGGTTGELFF
TGTGCCAGCAGCTTTGCAGGGGGCACCACCGGGGAGCTGTTTTTT
>TRBV19|TRBJ1-1|few|NA
CASTAYTEAFF
TGTGCCAGTACGGCGTACACTGAAGCTTTCTTT
>TRBV10-2|TRBJ1-1|NA|NA
CASSESGHSTEAFF
TGCGCCAGCAGTGAGTCGGGACACTCCACTGAAGCTTTCTTT
>TRBV29-1|TRBJ1-2|many|NA
CSVEDPQLRIRNGYTF
TGCAGCGTTGAAGATCCACAGCTGAGAATAAGAAATGGCTACACCTTC
>TRBV19|TRBJ2-2|NA|NA
CASSIGAARVGELFF
TGTGCCAGTAGTATCGGAGCGGCAAGGGTCGGGGAGCTGTTTTTT
>TRBV7-8|TRBJ1-4|NA|NA
CASSFGRRDEKLFF
TGTGCCAGCAGCTTCGGACGGAGGGATGAAAAACTGTTTTTT
>TRBV4-3|TRBJ1-2|NA|TRBD1
CASSQMPGQGLYGYTF
TGCGCCAGCAGCCAGATGCCGGGACAGGGCCTCTATGGCTACACCTTC
>TRBV2|TRBJ2-1|NA|NA
CASSERGKGWGNEQFF
TGTGCCAGCAGTGAACGTGGGAAGGGCTGGGGCAATGAGCAGTTCTTC
>TRBV5-4|TRBJ2-5|NA|TRBD1
CASSRGQGGGSETQYF
TGTGCCAGCAGCCGAGGACAGGGAGGAGGATCAGAGACCCAGTACTTC
>TRBV5-1|TRBJ1-6|NA|NA
CASSSGGPGGSGSPLHF
TGCGCCAGCAGTTCTGGGGGGCCAGGAGGAAGCGGCTCACCCCTCCACTTT
>TRBV4-3|TRBJ2-1|NA|NA
CASSQVGFNNEQFF
TGCGCCAGCAGCCAAGTCGGCTTCAACAATGAGCAGTTCTTC
>TRBV10-2|TRBJ1-4|NA|TRBD1
CASHGQGVGEKLFF
TGCGCCAGCCACGGACAGGGGGTTGGTGAAAAACTGTTTTTT
>TRBV5-5|TRBJ2-2|NA|NA
CASSSGTTAVGELFF
TGTGCCAGCAGCTCGGGGACAACGGCCGTCGGGGAGCTGTTTTTT
>TRBV5-1|TRBJ2-3|NA|NA
CASSLYADTQYF
TGCGCCAGCAGCTTGTACGCAGATACGCAGTATTTT
>TRBV28|TRBJ1-5|NA|NA
CAIQGRNQPQHF
TGTGCCATACAAGGGAGAAATCAGCCCCAGCATTTT
>TRBV30|TRBJ1-3|NA|TRBD1
CAWVDWDRGNTIYF
TGTGCCTGGGTTGACTGGGACAGAGGAAACACCATATATTTT
>TRBV7-8|TRBJ2-5|NA|NA
CASSLGMGEETQYF
TGTGCCAGCAGCTTAGGAATGGGAGAAGAGACCCAGTACTTC
>TRBV4-1|TRBJ1-2|few|TRBD1
CASSQEGQGLSSGYTF
TGCGCCAGCAGCCAAGAGGGACAGGGGCTATCTTCGGGCTACACCTTC
>TRBV6-5|TRBJ1-2|NA|NA
CASTIDRTSNYGYTF
TGTGCCAGCACTATAGACAGGACCTCTAACTATGGCTACACCTTC
>TRBV6-1|TRBJ2-2|NA|TRBD1
CASSEPGTVNTGELFF
TGTGCCAGCAGTGAACCCGGGACAGTGAACACCGGGGAGCTGTTTTTT
>TRBV7-2|TRBJ2-7|NA|TRBD2
CASSSHGGGAYEQYF
TGTGCCAGCAGCTCCCACGGCGGGGGGGCTTACGAGCAGTACTTC
>TRBV5-1|TRBJ2-1|NA|NA
CASSNGGQTAYNEQFF
TGCGCCAGCAGTAATGGCGGACAGACAGCCTACAATGAGCAGTTCTTC
>TRBV6-5|TRBJ1-5|NA|NA
CASKNGGPSNQPQHF
TGTGCCAGCAAGAATGGGGGCCCTAGCAATCAGCCCCAGCATTTT
>TRBV19|TRBJ2-5|NA|TRBD2
CASSWGLGVETQYF
TGTGCCAGTAGTTGGGGACTAGGTGTGGAGACCCAGTACTTC
>TRBV30|TRBJ2-1|NA|NA
CAWRSLPAYNEQFF
TGTGCCTGGAGATCCCTCCCGGCCTACAATGAGCAGTTCTTC
>TRBV27|TRBJ1-2|NA|TRBD1
CASSLSSQGVVYGYTF
TGTGCCAGCAGTTTATCGTCCCAGGGGGTGGTCTATGGCTACACCTTC
>TRBV6-5|TRBJ2-7|NA|TRBD2
CASSYSLAGERSEQYF
TGTGCCAGCAGTTACTCGTTAGCGGGAGAGAGGAGCGAGCAGTACTTC
>TRBV18|TRBJ2-7|once|NA
CASSLAGASYEQYF
TGTGCCAGCTCACTCGCAGGGGCTTCCTACGAGCAGTACTTC
>TRBV7-9|TRBJ2-5|NA|NA
CASSGSGSYQETQYF
TGTGCCAGCAGCGGGTCAGGCAGCTACCAAGAGACCCAGTACTTC
>TRBV7-9|TRBJ2-7|NA|NA
CASSLQGLGAYEQYF
TGTGCCAGCAGCTTACAGGGGTTGGGAGCCTACGAGCAGTACTTC
>TRBV28|TRBJ2-7|NA|TRBD1
CASSWTGGSYEQYF
TGTGCCAGCAGTTGGACAGGGGGATCCTACGAGCAGTACTTC
>TRBV18|TRBJ1-1|NA|NA
CASSREGNTEAFF
TGTGCCAGCTCACGGGAGGGAAACACTGAAGCTTTCTTT
>TRBV4-3|TRBJ2-7|NA|TRBD2
CASSQAGSGTYEQYF
TGCGCCAGCAGCCAAGCAGGGAGCGGGACCTACGAGCAGTACTTC
>TRBV5-6|TRBJ2-1|once|NA
CASSRLQDNEQFF
TGTGCCAGCAGTCGCTTACAGGACAATGAGCAGTTCTTC
>TRBV7-9|TRBJ2-1|once|TRBD2
CASSFGMGLAVDEQFF
TGTGCCAGCAGCTTTGGTATGGGACTAGCGGTTGATGAGCAGTTCTTC
>TRBV28|TRBJ1-5|NA|NA
CASSFQGSNQPQHF
TGTGCCAGCAGTTTTCAGGGGAGCAATCAGCCCCAGCATTTT
>TRBV28|TRBJ1-3|few|NA
CASSTIRKGGNTIYF
TGTGCCAGCAGTACAATACGGAAAGGAGGAAACACCATATATTTT
>TRBV6-6|TRBJ2-7|once|TRBD1
CASSYPPGQDPYEQYF
TGTGCCAGCAGTTACCCTCCGGGACAGGATCCCTACGAGCAGTACTTC
>TRBV2|TRBJ2-7|NA|TRBD2
CASTRTSGRYEQYF
TGTGCCAGCACCAGGACTAGCGGGAGATACGAGCAGTACTTC
>TRBV18|TRBJ2-7|NA|TRBD1
CASSLDRVNAYEQYF
TGTGCCAGCTCACTGGACAGGGTAAACGCCTACGAGCAGTACTTC
>TRBV9|TRBJ2-7|NA|TRBD1
CASSVATGASSYEQYF
TGTGCCAGCAGCGTAGCTACAGGGGCCAGCTCCTACGAGCAGTACTTC
>TRBV2|TRBJ2-5|NA|NA
CASRRSGSRETQYF
TGTGCCAGCAGGAGGTCCGGAAGTAGGGAGACCCAGTACTTC
>TRBV10-3|TRBJ2-3|NA|TRBD2
CAISGTSIPDTQYF
TGTGCCATCAGTGGGACTAGCATACCTGATACGCAGTATTTT
>TRBV10-2|TRBJ2-1|few|NA
CASSTQWPPQFF
TGCGCCAGCAGCACGCAATGGCCTCCGCAGTTCTTC
>TRBV7-9|TRBJ2-7|NA|NA
CASSPAGGRGEQYF
TGTGCCAGCAGCCCAGCCGGGGGGCGAGGCGAGCAGTACTTC
>TRBV19|TRBJ2-2|NA|NA
CASSRQLNTGELFF
TGTGCCAGTAGTAGACAGCTGAACACCGGGGAGCTGTTTTTT
>TRBV27|TRBJ2-3|NA|NA
CASSIPRTVSTDTQYF
TGTGCCAGCAGTATCCCTAGGACAGTTAGCACAGATACGCAGTATTTT
>TRBV9|TRBJ1-2|few|NA
CASSVYGDSGYTF
TGTGCCAGCAGCGTATATGGGGACTCTGGCTACACCTTC